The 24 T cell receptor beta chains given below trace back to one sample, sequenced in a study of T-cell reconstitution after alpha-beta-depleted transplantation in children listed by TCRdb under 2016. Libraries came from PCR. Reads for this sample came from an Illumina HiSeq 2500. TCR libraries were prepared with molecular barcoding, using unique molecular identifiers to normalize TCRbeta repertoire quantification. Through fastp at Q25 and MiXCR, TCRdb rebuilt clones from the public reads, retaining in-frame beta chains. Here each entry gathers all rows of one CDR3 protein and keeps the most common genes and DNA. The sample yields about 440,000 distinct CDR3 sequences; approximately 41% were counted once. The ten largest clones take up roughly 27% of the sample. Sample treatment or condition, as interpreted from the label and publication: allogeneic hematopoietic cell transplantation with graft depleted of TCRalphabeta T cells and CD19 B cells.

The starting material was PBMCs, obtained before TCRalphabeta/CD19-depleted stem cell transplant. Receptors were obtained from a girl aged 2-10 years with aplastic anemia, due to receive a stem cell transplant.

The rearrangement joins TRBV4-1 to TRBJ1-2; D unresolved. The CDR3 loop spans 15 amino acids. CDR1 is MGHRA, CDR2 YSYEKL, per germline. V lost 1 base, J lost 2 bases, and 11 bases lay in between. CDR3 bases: TGCGCCAGCAGCCAAGGAGGTACGCGAAACTATGGCTACACCTTC. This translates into CASSQGGTRNYGYTF.

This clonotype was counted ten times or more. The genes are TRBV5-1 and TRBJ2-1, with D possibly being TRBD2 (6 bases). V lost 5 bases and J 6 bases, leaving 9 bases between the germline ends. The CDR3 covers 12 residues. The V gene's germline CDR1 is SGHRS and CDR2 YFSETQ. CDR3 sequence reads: CASRGDSNEQFF. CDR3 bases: TGCGCCAGCAGGGGGGACTCCAATGAGCAGTTCTTC.

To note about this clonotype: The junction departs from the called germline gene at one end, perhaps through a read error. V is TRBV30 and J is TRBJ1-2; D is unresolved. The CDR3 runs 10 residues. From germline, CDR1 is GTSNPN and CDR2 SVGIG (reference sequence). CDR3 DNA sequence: TGTGCCTCGCCGGGTTCCAAGCTGGGCTTC. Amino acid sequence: CASPGSKLGF.

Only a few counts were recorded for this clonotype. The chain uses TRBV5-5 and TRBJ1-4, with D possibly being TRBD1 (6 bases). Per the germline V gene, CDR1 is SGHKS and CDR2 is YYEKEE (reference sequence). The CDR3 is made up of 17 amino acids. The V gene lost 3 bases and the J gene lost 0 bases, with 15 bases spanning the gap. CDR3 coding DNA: TGTGCCAGCAGCTGGCTAGGGAGGGGGACAACTAATGAAAAACTGTTTTTT. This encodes CASSWLGRGTTNEKLFF.

The CDR3: CANPQGARTDTQYF. For the CDR3, the DNA is TGTGCCAATCCACAGGGGGCGCGGACAGATACGCAGTATTTT. The V and J genes are TRBV7-9 and TRBJ2-3; TRBD1 matches at 9 bases. Trimming removed 10 bases from V and 3 bases from J; junction bases left unmatched: 8. The CDR3 consists of 14 residues. In germline, CDR1 is SEHNR, CDR2 FQNEAQ (reference sequence). The variable domain in full, completed from reference TRBV7-9 and TRBJ2-3, reads DTGVSQNPRHKITKRGQNVTFRCDPISEHNRLYWYRQTLGQGPEFLTYFQNEAQLEKSRLLSDRFSAERPKGSFSTLEIQRTEQGDSAMYLCANPQGARTDTQYFGPGTRLTVL.

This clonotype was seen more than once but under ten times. CDR3 in amino acids: CASSWVNRAGELFF. CDR3 DNA sequence: TGTGCCAGCAGTTGGGTCAATCGGGCCGGGGAGCTGTTTTTT. This sequence joins TRBV6-2 or TRBV6-3 and TRBJ2-2; D ambiguous. The germline V and J ends were trimmed by 4 bases and 6 bases, with 12 bases remaining between them. Germline V gene lookup returns CDR1 MNHEY and CDR2 SVGEGT. This CDR3 contains 14 residues.

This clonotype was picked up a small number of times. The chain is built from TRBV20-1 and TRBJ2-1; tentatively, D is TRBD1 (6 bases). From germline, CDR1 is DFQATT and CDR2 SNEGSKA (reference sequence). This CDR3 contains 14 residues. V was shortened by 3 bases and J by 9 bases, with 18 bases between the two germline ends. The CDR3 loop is CSASRGLPGGEQFF. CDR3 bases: TGCAGTGCTAGCAGGGGCCTACCGGGTGGTGAGCAGTTCTTC.

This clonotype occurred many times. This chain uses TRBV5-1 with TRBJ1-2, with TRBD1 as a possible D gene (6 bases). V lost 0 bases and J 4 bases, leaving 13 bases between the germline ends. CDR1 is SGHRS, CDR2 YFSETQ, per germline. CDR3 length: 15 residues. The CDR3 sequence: CASSLGTVGSYGYTF. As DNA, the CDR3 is TGCGCCAGCAGCTTGGGGACAGTAGGATCCTATGGCTACACCTTC.

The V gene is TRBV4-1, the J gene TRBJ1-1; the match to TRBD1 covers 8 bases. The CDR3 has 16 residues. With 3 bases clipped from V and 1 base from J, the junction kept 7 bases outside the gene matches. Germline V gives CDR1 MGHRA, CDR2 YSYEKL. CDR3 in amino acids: CASSHPGQGGNTEAFF. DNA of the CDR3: TGCGCCAGCAGCCACCCAGGACAGGGAGGGAACACTGAAGCTTTCTTT.

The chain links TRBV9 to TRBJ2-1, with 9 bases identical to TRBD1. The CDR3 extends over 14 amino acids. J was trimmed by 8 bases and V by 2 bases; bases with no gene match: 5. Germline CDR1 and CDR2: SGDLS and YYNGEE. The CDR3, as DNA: TGTGCCAGCAGCGTTGGACAGGGGTATTATGAGCAGTTCTTC. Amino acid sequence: CASSVGQGYYEQFF.

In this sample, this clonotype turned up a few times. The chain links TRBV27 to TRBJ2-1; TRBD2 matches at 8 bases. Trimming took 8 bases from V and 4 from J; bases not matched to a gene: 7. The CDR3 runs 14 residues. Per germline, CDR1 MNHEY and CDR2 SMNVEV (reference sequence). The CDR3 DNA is TGTGCCAGCGGGAATAGCGGGACTTACAATGAGCAGTTCTTC. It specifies CASGNSGTYNEQFF.

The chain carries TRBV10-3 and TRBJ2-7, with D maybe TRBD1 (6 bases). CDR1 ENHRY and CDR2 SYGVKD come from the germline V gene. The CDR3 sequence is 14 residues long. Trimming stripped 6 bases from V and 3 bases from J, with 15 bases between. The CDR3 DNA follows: TGTGCCATCAGAAGACAGGAATCAATCTACGAGCAGTACTTC. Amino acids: CAIRRQESIYEQYF.

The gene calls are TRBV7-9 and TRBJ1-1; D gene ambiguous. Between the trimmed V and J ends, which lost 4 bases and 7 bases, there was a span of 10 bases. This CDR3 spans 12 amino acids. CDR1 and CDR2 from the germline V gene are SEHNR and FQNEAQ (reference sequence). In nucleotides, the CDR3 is TGTGCCAGCAGCTATGGAGGAGGTGAAGCTTTCTTT. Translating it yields CASSYGGGEAFF.

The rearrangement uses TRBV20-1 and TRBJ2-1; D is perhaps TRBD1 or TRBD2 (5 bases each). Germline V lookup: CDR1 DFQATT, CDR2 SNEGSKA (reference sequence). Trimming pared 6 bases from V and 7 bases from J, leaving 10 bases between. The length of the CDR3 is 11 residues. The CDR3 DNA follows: TGCAGTGCCCAGGGACCTAATGAGCAGTTCTTC. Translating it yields CSAQGPNEQFF.

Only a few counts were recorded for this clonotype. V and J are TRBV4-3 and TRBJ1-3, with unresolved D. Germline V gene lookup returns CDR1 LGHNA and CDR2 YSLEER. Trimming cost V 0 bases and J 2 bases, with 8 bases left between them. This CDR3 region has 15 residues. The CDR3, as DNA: TGCGCCAGCAGCCAAGACTCACGGCCTGGAAACACCATATATTTT. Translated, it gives CASSQDSRPGNTIYF.

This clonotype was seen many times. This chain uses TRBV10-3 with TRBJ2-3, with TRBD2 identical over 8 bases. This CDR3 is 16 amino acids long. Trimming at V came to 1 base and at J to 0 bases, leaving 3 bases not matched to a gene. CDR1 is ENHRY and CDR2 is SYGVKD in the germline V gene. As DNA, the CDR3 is TGTGCCATCAGTGAGTTCTCTAGCGGGAGCACAGATACGCAGTATTTT. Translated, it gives CAISEFSSGSTDTQYF.

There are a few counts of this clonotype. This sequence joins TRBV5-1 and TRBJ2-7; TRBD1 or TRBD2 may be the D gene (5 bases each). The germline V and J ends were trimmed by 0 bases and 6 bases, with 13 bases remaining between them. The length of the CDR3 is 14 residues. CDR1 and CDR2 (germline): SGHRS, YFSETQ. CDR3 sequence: CASSLGDRQGEQYF. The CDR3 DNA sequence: TGCGCCAGCAGCTTGGGGGACCGCCAAGGCGAGCAGTACTTC.

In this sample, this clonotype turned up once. The CDR3 nucleotides are TGTGCCAGCACCCCACTAGCGGGGGGTAATGAGCAGTTCTTC. This encodes CASTPLAGGNEQFF. The chain joins TRBV11-1 to TRBJ2-1, with 12 bases aligning to TRBD2. CDR3 length: 14 amino acids. Germline CDR1 and CDR2: SGHAT and FQDESV (reference sequence). V shed 7 bases and J 7 bases; nucleotides not matched to a gene: 5.

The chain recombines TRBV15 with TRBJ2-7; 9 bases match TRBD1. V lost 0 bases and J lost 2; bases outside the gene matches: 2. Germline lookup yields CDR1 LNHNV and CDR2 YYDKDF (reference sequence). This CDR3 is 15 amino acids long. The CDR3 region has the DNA TGTGCCACCAGCAGAGAAAGGACAGGGGCCTACGAGCAGTACTTC. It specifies CATSRERTGAYEQYF.

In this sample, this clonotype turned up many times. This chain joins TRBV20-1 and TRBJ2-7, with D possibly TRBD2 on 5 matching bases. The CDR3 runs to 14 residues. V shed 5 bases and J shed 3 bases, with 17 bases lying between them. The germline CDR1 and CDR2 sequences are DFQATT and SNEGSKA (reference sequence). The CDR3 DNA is TGCAGTGCTTTCGGGGATCCTTCTTACTACGAGCAGTACTTC. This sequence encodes CSAFGDPSYYEQYF.

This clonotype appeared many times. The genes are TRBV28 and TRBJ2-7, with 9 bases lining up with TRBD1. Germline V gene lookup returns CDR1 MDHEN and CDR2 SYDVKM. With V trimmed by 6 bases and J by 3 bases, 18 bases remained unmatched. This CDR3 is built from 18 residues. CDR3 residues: CASRGGTGPSGMLYEQYF. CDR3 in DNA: TGTGCCAGCAGGGGCGGGACAGGGCCATCAGGGATGCTCTACGAGCAGTACTTC.

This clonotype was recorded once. Here the CDR3 DNA reads TGCGCCAGCAGTTATACTAGTAATGAGCAGTTCTTC. This sequence encodes CASSYTSNEQFF. The J gene is TRBJ2-1, the V gene TRBV5-1; TRBD2 is a possible D gene (5 bases). The length of the CDR3 is 12 residues. The V gene's germline CDR1 is SGHRS and CDR2 YFSETQ. V gave up 5 bases and J gave up 7 bases, with 10 bases separating them.

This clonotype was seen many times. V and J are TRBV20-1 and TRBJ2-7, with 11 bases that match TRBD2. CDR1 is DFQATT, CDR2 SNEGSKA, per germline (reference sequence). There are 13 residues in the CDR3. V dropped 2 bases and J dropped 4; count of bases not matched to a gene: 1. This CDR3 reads CSARPSGRYEQYF. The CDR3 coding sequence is TGCAGTGCTAGACCTAGCGGGAGGTACGAGCAGTACTTC.

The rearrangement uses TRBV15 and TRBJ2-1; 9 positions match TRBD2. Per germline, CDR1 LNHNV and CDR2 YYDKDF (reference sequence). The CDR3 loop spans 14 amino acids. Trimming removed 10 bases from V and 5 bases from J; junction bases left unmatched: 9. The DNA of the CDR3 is TGTGCCAGTGGACTAGCGAAGATTAACAATGAGCAGTTCTTC. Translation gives CASGLAKINNEQFF.